This TCR beta chain was observed in a study of blood T cell repertoires in COVID-19 (dated by TCRdb to 2020 to 2021). Regarding the research as a whole: The collaborator samples originated in the United States, Italy and Spain and spanned the acute and convalescent phases of COVID-19. The repertoires were released in a freely available public database meant as a resource for research on the immune response to SARS-CoV-2. Samples came from the ongoing ImmuneRACE study (first 160 participants) plus 1,254 subjects from 6 global collaborators. The dataset comprised deeply sampled blood TCRbeta repertoires from subjects exposed to, actively infected with, or recovered from COVID-19. Nearly every sample came with metadata listing a de-identified subject ID, COVID-19 status, age in years and sex. Where HLA class I and class II types were available, the types were taken from metadata supplied by the sample provider, not from assay-based typing. The prospective study material was composed of cDNA or gDNA derived from T cells, B-cell-depleted T cells, or PBMCs.

General study outcomes and caveats: Clinical and demographic metadata were provided uncurated, with the amount varying by source and participant.

Concerning this clone itself: Its antigen specificity is not known. Base qualities are missing; no much larger clone stands one base away.

TCRbeta CDR3 regions were amplified from genomic DNA using the immunoSEQ Assay, a bias-controlled multiplex PCR. In the authors' own workflow: Nucleated cell counts per sample were estimated from amplification of reference gene primers within the assay. Sequence reads were collapsed and filtered to measure the absolute abundance of every unique TCRbeta CDR3 rearrangement. For each sample, productive Simpson clonality was calculated as the square root of Simpson's diversity index over productive rearrangements. This immuneACCESS table, as held by TCRdb, lists in-frame sequences with V and J called but not all clones. Of the missing ones, under half trace to an unresolved V gene in checked studies; the others have no known cause. The DNA was the basis for D and trimming; V, J and clone size are from that table. In all, the sample holds approximately 290,000 clones, and about 90% of those were seen once. The biggest ten clones account for about 2.3% of the sample.

Whole blood was collected in K2EDTA tubes by collaborating institutions according to the institutions' own protocols. For TCRbeta analysis, collaborators shipped samples as frozen whole blood, isolated PBMCs, or DNA extracted from either of those sample types. The V end loses 5 bases and the J end loses 6 bases, and a stretch of 22 bases separates them. Sequences SGHTA (CDR1) and FQGNSA (CDR2) are obtained from the germline V gene. Including cysteine and phenylalanine, the CDR3 has 17 amino acids. Kept here is only the CDR3 DNA, which spans 51 bases and is read in frame from base 1. The sequencing input was peripheral blood. This chain joins TRBV7-2 to TRBJ2-2, with TRBD1 as a weak D call on 6 bases. This receptor was identified in a man aged 18 to 35 with active or convalescent COVID-19. The encoded CDR3 is CASSRLNRVLGAGELFF. The sequenced DNA: TGTGCCAGCAGCCGTCTGAACAGGGTGTTGGGAGCCGGGGAGCTGTTTTTT.